The sequence of this T cell receptor (beta chain) was determined in a study of T-cell reconstitution after alpha-beta-depleted transplantation in children. Germline V CDR1 and CDR2: LNHDA, SQIVND (reference sequence). CDR3 length: 18 residues. V was pared by 6 bases and J by 0 bases, with 6 bases of the junction left unmatched. This clonotype was seen only a few times. Unique molecular identifiers were incorporated during preparation of the TCRbeta library. Using its own MiXCR run on the PCR reads, TCRdb lists one record per CDR3 protein. The table records about 230,000 distinct CDR3 sequences, 12% of them present only once.

The sequences come from PBMCs from the stem cell graft donor, collected from the stem cell graft. The chain combines TRBV19 with TRBJ2-1, with 15 bases lining up with TRBD2. The receptor was isolated from a human donor who donated a stem cell graft to a child with acute lymphoblastic leukemia. The CDR3 protein is CASSAGLAGGSSYNEQFF. Here the CDR3 DNA reads TGTGCCAGTAGCGCAGGACTAGCGGGAGGGAGCTCCTACAATGAGCAGTTCTTC.